This T cell receptor beta chain was recorded in a study of T cell clonotyping in hematopoietic cell transplantation. Profiled with immunoSEQ multiplex PCR; TCRdb holds only in-frame clones, not every one. The sample lists around 37,000 clones, 95% seen once, with approximately 0.9% in the top ten. Study outcomes and limitations: Higher Inverse Simpson Index values in graft donor and pretransplant recipient predicted broader posttransplant TCR diversity. After transplant, recipient diversity fell while pathologically expanded clonotypes grew through day 180. No sorting was done, leaving CD4 and CD8 contributions mixed. Few recipient clonotypes overlapped donors; over 95% were de novo at given depth.

CDR3 length equals 15 residues. Germline V CDR1 and CDR2: SGHAT, FQDESV (reference sequence). Trimming took 2 bases from V and 3 from J, leaving 14 bases between them. On this clone itself: Its matching antigen is unknown.

The rearrangement uses TRBV11-1 and TRBJ2-7; unclear D gene. The specimen sequenced was peripheral blood mononuclear cells. The clonotype comes from a man aged 25 to 40 in good health. Some clones in this sample may be carry-over from other donors' samples. In nucleotides, the CDR3 is TGTGCCAGCAGCTTATTAAGGTCGGATATCTACGAGCAGTACTTC. It yields the protein CASSLLRSDIYEQYF.